A single sample is the source of the 9 T cell receptor beta chains below, sequenced in a study of blood T cell repertoires in COVID-19. Here immunoSEQ multiplex PCR was the method, and the copy in TCRdb shows in-frame clones only, minus some. The sample includes 100,000 to 150,000 clones, roughly 80% of them seen just once. Sequenced material: peripheral blood. The source of these receptors is a man aged 65 to 79 with acute or convalescent COVID-19.

V usage is TRBV29-1 and J usage is TRBJ2-3; 11 bases are a match to TRBD1. Looked up from germline, CDR1 is SQVTM and CDR2 is ANQGSEA. The J segment lost 4 bases and the V segment lost 6 bases, leaving 9 bases of the junction unmatched. The CDR3 loop spans 15 amino acids. CDR3 protein: CSVVGQGGSPDTQYF. CDR3 nucleotides: TGCAGCGTCGTGGGACAGGGGGGCTCGCCAGATACGCAGTATTTT.

In its sample, this clone was seen once. The chain couples TRBV7-6 to TRBJ2-1; the match to TRBD2 covers 15 bases. There are 18 residues in the CDR3. V gave up 4 bases and J gave up 5 bases; unmatched junction bases: 9. Germline V gene data show CDR1 as SGHVS and CDR2 as FNYEAQ. The CDR3: CASSSGTSGRLLDNEQFF. For the CDR3, the DNA is TGTGCCAGCAGCTCCGGGACTAGCGGGAGGCTTTTGGACAATGAGCAGTTCTTC.

The chain employs TRBV5-1 and TRBJ2-5, with D possibly matching TRBD2 (5 bases). With 4 bases removed from V and 4 bases from J, the gap between germline ends came to 11 bases. Germline V gene lookup returns CDR1 SGHRS and CDR2 YFSETQ. The CDR3 is made up of 13 amino acids. The CDR3 nucleotides read TGCGCCAGCAGCCTCGGGGAGCGAGAGACCCAGTACTTC. This translates into CASSLGERETQYF.

This chain joins TRBV4-1 and TRBJ1-1; 9 nucleotides line up with TRBD1. After removal of 2 bases from V and 5 bases from J, the junction contained 9 bases not matched to a gene. The germline gives CDR1 MGHRA, CDR2 YSYEKL. This CDR3 region has 16 residues. The DNA of the CDR3 is TGCGCCAGCAGCCAACCCTGGACAGGGGATGGGACTGAAGCTTTCTTT. This codes for CASSQPWTGDGTEAFF.

This clone came up once. The chain couples TRBV29-1 to TRBJ2-1, with D unresolved. Looked up from germline, CDR1 is SQVTM and CDR2 is ANQGSEA. The CDR3 has 13 amino acids. Trimming stripped 6 bases from V and 6 bases from J, with 15 bases between. The CDR3 sequence: CSVANGQVNEQFF. The CDR3 DNA sequence: TGCAGCGTCGCTAACGGCCAGGTCAATGAGCAGTTCTTC.

This clone has just a few counts. The chain carries TRBV4-2 and TRBJ1-1; TRBD1 matches 9 bases. The CDR3 is 15 amino acids. The V gene end was trimmed by 0 bases and the J gene end by 6 bases; junction bases not matched to a gene: 5. The germline V gene has CDR1 LGHNA and CDR2 YNFKEQ. The CDR3 reads CASSQDLGTGPEAFF. The CDR3 DNA sequence: TGTGCCAGCAGCCAAGATCTAGGGACAGGGCCTGAAGCTTTCTTT.

The CDR3 nucleotides read TGTGCCACCAGGGACAGGGGGTTGGAGACCCAGTACTTC. Its protein is CATRDRGLETQYF. The chain combines TRBV27 with TRBJ2-5; TRBD1 matches at 11 bases. V lost 10 bases, J lost 5 bases, and 6 bases stayed unmatched. Germline CDR1 is MNHEY and CDR2 is SMNVEV (reference sequence). CDR3 length equals 13 residues.

The chain combines TRBV6-5 with TRBJ2-1, with a tentative D call TRBD2 (7 bases). V lost 0 bases, J lost 8 bases, and 14 bases lay in between. CDR1 is MNHEY and CDR2 is SVGAGI in the germline V gene. The CDR3 runs 15 residues. This chain's CDR3 is CASSYSGEGQDEQFF. Here the CDR3 DNA reads TGTGCCAGCAGTTACTCCGGGGAGGGACAAGATGAGCAGTTCTTC.

V usage is TRBV20-1 and J usage is TRBJ1-2, with D tentatively TRBD1 (5 bases). The V end was cut by 3 bases, the J end by 5 bases, with 16 bases between. Germline V CDR1 and CDR2: DFQATT, SNEGSKA (reference sequence). The CDR3 extends over 14 amino acids. The CDR3 protein is CSASKTDSTYGYTF. Written as DNA, the CDR3 is TGCAGTGCTAGTAAGACAGACAGTACATATGGCTACACCTTC.